The 10 T cell receptor beta chains below were found in one sample sequenced in a study of blood T cell repertoires in COVID-19 (dated by TCRdb to the early 2020s). Library method: the immunoSEQ multiplex PCR assay. TCRdb's version of the immuneACCESS table is confined to in-frame rearrangements and falls short of the full clone set. An unresolved V gene accounts for under half of the shortfall where checked; the remainder is of unknown origin. Counted in this sample were about 200,000 clones; roughly 88% of them appeared once. The ten biggest clones cover 18% of the sample. Input material: peripheral blood. The receptors come from a man in his forties or fifties with COVID-19, enrolled during active disease.

This chain joins TRBV24-1 and TRBJ2-7; 13 bases match TRBD2. V lost 7 bases to trimming and J lost 2 bases; unmatched junction nucleotides: 7. Germline CDR1 and CDR2: KGHDR and SFDVKD. This CDR3 is 16 amino acids long. DNA for the CDR3: TGTGCCACCAGAGGGACTAGCGGGACCATTGCCTACGAGCAGTACTTC. Its protein is CATRGTSGTIAYEQYF.

The rearrangement links TRBV5-6 to TRBJ1-6; 7 nucleotides align to TRBD1. Germline values: CDR1 SGHDT, CDR2 YYEEEE. V lost 5 bases to trimming and J lost 7 bases; unmatched junction nucleotides: 12. This CDR3 has 16 residues. The CDR3 DNA follows: TGTGCCAGCAGTAATCGGATCGGACAGGTCAATTCACCCCTCCACTTT. Amino acids: CASSNRIGQVNSPLHF.

The chain joins TRBV10-3 to TRBJ2-7, with 7 bases fitting TRBD1. This CDR3 comprises 14 residues. V lost 5 bases to trimming and J lost 3 bases; unmatched junction nucleotides: 7. CDR1 is ENHRY and CDR2 is SYGVKD in the germline V gene. CDR3 DNA: TGTGCCATCAGTACCGGTCGACAGGGCTACGAGCAGTACTTC. This codes for CAISTGRQGYEQYF.

The chain has TRBV11-2 and TRBJ2-7, with 8 bases lining up with TRBD1. CDR1 and CDR2 from the germline V gene are SGHAT and FQNNGV. The CDR3 runs 15 residues. J lost 6 bases, V lost 0 bases, and 7 bases had no gene match. The CDR3 DNA sequence: TGTGCCAGCAGCTTAGACGGGACAGGTCCGCTCGAGCAGTACTTC. Translated, it gives CASSLDGTGPLEQYF. Together with reference TRBV11-2 and TRBJ2-7, the CDR3 gives the full variable domain: EAGVAQSPRYKIIEKRQSVAFWCNPISGHATLYWYQQILGQGPKLLIQFQNNGVVDDSQLPKDRFSAERLKGVDSTLKIQPAKLEDSAVYLCASSLDGTGPLEQYFGPGTRLTVT.

The chain links TRBV4-2 to TRBJ2-3; 8 positions agree with TRBD2. The CDR3 has 16 amino acids. V lost 3 bases and J lost 3; bases outside the gene matches: 8. CDR1 is LGHNA, CDR2 YNFKEQ, per germline. The CDR3 nucleotides are TGTGCCAGCAGCCAGGACGGGAGGGCCGGGACAGATACGCAGTATTTT. Translation: CASSQDGRAGTDTQYF.

J is TRBJ2-4 and V is TRBV18; D not resolved. This CDR3 spans 15 amino acids. V dropped 1 base and J dropped 4 bases, with 11 bases sitting between them. The germline V gene has CDR1 KGHSH and CDR2 LQKENI. The CDR3 region has the DNA TGTGCCAGCTCACCACTCCCGGGTGGGAAAAACATTCAGTACTTC. Translation: CASSPLPGGKNIQYF. The entire variable domain, with the rest obtained from reference TRBV18 and TRBJ2-4, is as follows: NAGVMQNPRHLVRRRGQEARLRCSPMKGHSHVYWYRQLPEEGLKFMVYLQKENIIDESGMPKERFSAEFPKEGPSILRIQQVVRGDSAAYFCASSPLPGGKNIQYFGAGTRLSVL.

The rearrangement uses TRBV6-6 and TRBJ2-3; D is unresolved. CDR1 is MNHNY, CDR2 SVGAGI, per germline (reference sequence). The CDR3 consists of 16 residues. With 5 bases removed from V and 1 base from J, the gap between germline ends came to 16 bases. Here the CDR3 DNA reads TGTGCCAGCAGTCCCTCCCCCGCTCGGGGCACAGATACGCAGTATTTT. Its translation: CASSPSPARGTDTQYF.

V usage is TRBV18 and J usage is TRBJ2-2; 7 nucleotides align to TRBD1. Per germline, CDR1 KGHSH and CDR2 LQKENI. V shed 3 bases and J 3 bases; nucleotides not matched to a gene: 7. This CDR3 region has 16 residues. The chain's CDR3 is CASSPLWDSDTGELFF. The CDR3 nucleotides are TGTGCCAGCTCACCTCTATGGGACAGCGACACCGGGGAGCTGTTTTTT.

V gene TRBV19 combines with J gene TRBJ2-3; possibly TRBD2 for D (6 bases). The CDR3 length is 15 residues. CDR1 LNHDA and CDR2 SQIVND come from the germline V gene (reference sequence). The V end lost 5 bases, the J end lost 0 bases, and 12 bases lay between the germline ends. CDR3 bases: TGTGCCAGTAGTTTGTCTAGCGCTAGCACAGATACGCAGTATTTT. Translated: CASSLSSASTDTQYF.

The chain is built from TRBV5-6 and TRBJ1-5; D uncertain. V lost 0 bases, J lost 0 bases, and 7 bases lay in between. The CDR3 runs 15 residues. Germline CDR1 SGHDT, CDR2 YYEEEE. The CDR3 region is CASSLGRYSNQPQHF. The CDR3 DNA reads TGTGCCAGCAGCTTGGGGAGATATAGCAATCAGCCCCAGCATTTT.